This T cell receptor (beta chain) was sequenced in a study of identical twins. Study observations and caveats: While abundant cord blood beta clonotypes carried fewer insertions, memory repertoires showed no such pattern. A partial confounding effect on zero-insertion analyses could come from invariant MAIT and iNKT cells. Conclusions leaned on cross-sectional statistical analysis and did not track the same donors over time.

Unique molecular identifiers were present on the cDNA, which also gained a universal primer site by template switching. TCRdb reprocessed the 5' RACE reads with MiXCR, giving one entry per CDR3 protein. The sample lists approximately 630,000 distinct CDR3 sequences, less than 9% occurring once. V lost 1 base, J lost 8 bases, and 15 bases lay in between. CDR1 is SGHRS and CDR2 is YFSETQ in the germline V gene. The CDR3 consists of 15 residues. This clonotype has more than one count but fewer than ten. No antigen is known for it. The same sample was also used in a study of yellow fever vaccine responses in identical twins.

Sequenced: PBMCs. The chain has TRBV5-1 and TRBJ1-4; the D is unclear. This TCR was recovered from a woman under 30 in good health. The CDR3 protein is CASSLTGMVSEKLFF. CDR3 in DNA: TGCGCCAGCAGCTTGACGGGGATGGTAAGCGAAAAACTGTTTTTT.